This record concerns one T cell receptor beta chain sequence. Treatment here: randomized to nivolumab then ipilimumab (arm A) or the reverse (arm B). The data originate from a study of sequential checkpoint blockade in melanoma. Clones were read by immunoSEQ multiplex PCR, and TCRdb kept only the in-frame ones, dropping some. Of some 25,000 clones listed, around 77% are singletons. This CDR3 is 12 amino acids long. The germline gives CDR1 SGDLS, CDR2 YYNGEE. V trimming: 4 bases; J trimming: 8 bases; junction bases outside the gene matches: 4. The sequencing here drew on CD8+ T cells sorted from blood (inferred from file names), taken from a patient given nivolumab and ipilimumab in sequence. This clonotype was obtained from a human donor with melanoma. The chain is built from TRBV9 and TRBJ1-2; 8 bases align to TRBD1. The CDR3 DNA reads as TGTGCCAGCAGCCGGGACAGGCAGGGCTACACCTTC. The encoded protein is CASSRDRQGYTF.